This entry features one T cell receptor (beta chain) sequence. Germline V gene sequence: CDR1 LGHNA, CDR2 YSLEER. The CDR3 consists of 14 residues. V lost 3 bases, J lost 3 bases, and 4 bases stayed unmatched. These data originate in a study of CD8 T cells in Susac syndrome. It was with random hexamers that about 0.45 to 1 ug RNA was reverse transcribed. Each CDR3 protein gets one entry after TCRdb re-called the immunoSEQ multiplex PCR reads with MiXCR. The sample holds roughly 84,000 distinct CDR3 sequences; roughly 96% are singletons and the top ten take 0.4% to 0.45%. The sequenced sample was CD8+ T cells from PBMCs. The V call is TRBV4-3, the J call TRBJ2-7, with 8 positions matching TRBD2. The sequence was collected from a human donor with Susac syndrome. CDR3 loop: CASSHGTRDYEQYF. As DNA, the CDR3 is TGCGCCAGCAGCCATGGGACTAGGGACTACGAGCAGTACTTC.